This entry concerns a single TCR beta chain. Primers included in the PCR were 60 Vbeta and 13 Jbeta primers. Generated by immunoSEQ multiplex PCR, the TCRdb table keeps only in-frame clones and is missing some. The sample gives fewer than 250,000 clones, approximately 78% of which show up once; 2.5% to 3% is in the top ten. The data belong to a study of cytomegalovirus exposure and HLA in healthy donors. Germline-derived CDR1 and CDR2 are SNHLY and FYNNEI. This CDR3 spans 15 amino acids. After removal of 4 bases from V and 3 bases from J, the junction contained 8 bases not matched to a gene. The specimen sequenced was PBMCs. This chain joins TRBV2 and TRBJ2-5; 7 bases line up with TRBD2. The receptor comes from a man younger than 40 in good health and CMV-seronegative. Here the CDR3 reads CASSVLGLAEETQYF. CDR3 nucleotides: TGTGCCAGCAGTGTCCTTGGCCTAGCGGAAGAGACCCAGTACTTC.